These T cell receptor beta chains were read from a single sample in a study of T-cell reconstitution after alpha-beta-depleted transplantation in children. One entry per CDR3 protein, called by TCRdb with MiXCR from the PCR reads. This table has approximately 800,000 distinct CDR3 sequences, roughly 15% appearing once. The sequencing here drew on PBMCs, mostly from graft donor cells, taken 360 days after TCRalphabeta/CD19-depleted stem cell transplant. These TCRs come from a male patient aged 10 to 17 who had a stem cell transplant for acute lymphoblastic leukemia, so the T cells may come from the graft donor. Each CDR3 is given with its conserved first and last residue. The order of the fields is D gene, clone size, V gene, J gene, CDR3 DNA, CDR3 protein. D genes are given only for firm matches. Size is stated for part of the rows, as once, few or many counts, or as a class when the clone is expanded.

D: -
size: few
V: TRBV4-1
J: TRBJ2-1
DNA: TGCGCCAGCAGCCCTTTGGGGAGCGTCGCAGGCAATGAGCAGTTCTTC
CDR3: CASSPLGSVAGNEQFF

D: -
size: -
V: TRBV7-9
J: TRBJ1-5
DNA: TGTGCCAGCAGCTTAGCCCCGGGTACGCCCCATGTGCCCCAGCATTTT
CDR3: CASSLAPGTPHVPQHF

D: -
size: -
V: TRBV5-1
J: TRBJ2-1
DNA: TGCGCCAGCAGCTTGGCCTGGGCGCTCCCCAATGAGCAGTTCTTC
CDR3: CASSLAWALPNEQFF

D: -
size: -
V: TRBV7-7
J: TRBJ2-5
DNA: TGTGCCAGCAGCTTCAGTGGCGGCCCACAAGAGACCCAGTACTTC
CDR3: CASSFSGGPQETQYF

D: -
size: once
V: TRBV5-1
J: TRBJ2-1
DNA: TGCGCCAGCAGGATCGACTGGGAGCGAGGCCCCTACAATGAGCAGTTCTTC
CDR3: CASRIDWERGPYNEQFF

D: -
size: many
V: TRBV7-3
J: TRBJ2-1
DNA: TGTGCCAGCAGTACCGGGACTCTTTACAATGAGCAGTTCTTC
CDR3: CASSTGTLYNEQFF

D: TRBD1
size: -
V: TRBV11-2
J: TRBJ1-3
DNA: TGTGCCAGCAGCCTCAAGGGACAGCGCTCTGGAAACACCATATATTTT
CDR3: CASSLKGQRSGNTIYF

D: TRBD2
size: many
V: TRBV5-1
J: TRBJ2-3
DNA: TGTGCCAGCAGTTCTAGCGGGAGCACAGATACGCAGTATTTT
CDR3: CASSSSGSTDTQYF

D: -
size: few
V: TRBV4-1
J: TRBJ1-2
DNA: TGCGCCAGCAGCCAAGATCCCCGGGATGATAGCTACACCTTC
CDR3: CASSQDPRDDSYTF

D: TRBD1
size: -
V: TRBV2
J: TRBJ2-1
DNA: TGTGCCAGCAGTCAGACAGGGTTTGGTAATGAGCAGTTCTTC
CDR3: CASSQTGFGNEQFF